This T cell receptor (beta chain) is drawn from a study of cytomegalovirus exposure and HLA in healthy donors. 60 Vbeta and 13 Jbeta primers were used in PCR. Clones were read by immunoSEQ multiplex PCR, and TCRdb kept only the in-frame ones, dropping some. The data show 150,000 or so clones, approximately 81% seen once. The CDR3 has 15 amino acids. CDR1 MGHRA and CDR2 YSYEKL come from the germline V gene. V shed 1 base and J shed 2 bases, with 9 bases lying between them. This clone was recorded only once. Healthy bone marrow donors formed the donor group. Sequencing was done on a sample of PBMCs. This sequence originates from a boy between 2 and 10 years old in good health and CMV-seronegative. The V call is TRBV4-1, the J call TRBJ2-1, with D possibly being TRBD1 (5 bases). In DNA, the CDR3 is TGCGCCAGCAGCCAAGCACAGGTTACCTACAATGAGCAGTTCTTC. Amino acids: CASSQAQVTYNEQFF.